This TCR beta chain derives from a study of cytomegalovirus exposure and HLA in healthy donors. Study-level points and caveats: Cytomegalovirus association was listed for about 160 TCR beta chains.

Remarks on this clone: The antigen remains undetermined.

Germline-derived CDR1 and CDR2 are SGHDT and YYEEEE. Trimming removed 4 bases from V and 5 bases from J; junction bases left unmatched: 2. This CDR3 has 12 residues. With 60 Vbeta and 13 Jbeta primers, the PCR was carried out. Profiled with immunoSEQ multiplex PCR; TCRdb holds only in-frame clones, not every one. This repertoire shows over 100,000 clones, about 74% found once; its top ten account for approximately 7%. The source material was PBMCs. This TCR derives from a middle-aged man in good health and CMV-seropositive. This chain joins TRBV5-6 and TRBJ2-7, with TRBD1 identical over 8 bases. The CDR3 reads CASSLTGDEQYF. Written as DNA, the CDR3 is TGTGCCAGCAGCCTGACAGGGGACGAGCAGTACTTC.